Listed below are T cell receptor beta chains from one sample, sequenced in a study of graft-versus-host responses after intestinal transplantation. Assay used: immunoSEQ multiplex PCR; TCRdb lists only in-frame clones, some missing. The top ten hold around 1.6% of the sample, which has some 44,000 clones, over 85% seen once. The starting material was PBMCs, obtained around 48 weeks after intestinal transplant. Source of these receptors: a human patient who received an intestinal transplant, so some T cells may come from the graft donor. CDR3s leave out the opening cysteine and the closing phenylalanine or tryptophan. Fields, in order: V gene, J gene, CDR3 protein.

TRBV27	TRBJ2-7	ASSLFGGEGYEQY
TRBV7-9	TRBJ2-7	ASSYTDGSYEQY
TRBV7-6	TRBJ2-2	ATKGQSNTGELF
TRBV11-2	TRBJ1-1	ASSLGGGPMNTEAF
TRBV6-1	TRBJ2-7	ASSEGTFPYEQY
TRBV6-5	TRBJ1-1	ASSLRSWGTEAF
TRBV6-5	TRBJ1-3	ASSYSTEGDTIY
TRBV11-2	TRBJ2-3	ASSLEGRQGDTQY
TRBV5-4	TRBJ2-5	ASSSVDRPETQY
TRBV5-1	TRBJ2-7	ASSLASGRYEQY
TRBV19	TRBJ2-1	ASSKAGGTYNEQF
TRBV5-4	TRBJ1-1	ASSLGHQNTEAF
TRBV2	TRBJ2-1	ASSSGESSYNEQF
TRBV29-1	TRBJ2-7	SDSGRKGEQY
TRBV25-1	TRBJ1-6	ASSAATGHNSPLH
TRBV5-1	TRBJ2-7	ASTTGGGEQY
TRBV27	TRBJ2-1	ASGRDRATFSYNEQF
TRBV30	TRBJ2-7	AWSWDRVYEQY
TRBV12-2	TRBJ2-7	ASRLARSRSSYEQY
TRBV9	TRBJ2-5	ASSAGQNQETQY